This T cell receptor beta chain was sequenced for a study of vaccination and CD4 T cells after COVID-19. Treatment reported: approximately 10-day PBMC culture with coronavirus spike peptide pools or control peptides (ViraFEST assay). ViraFEST used peptide pools to expand antigen-specific T cells, then sequenced TCRs. It was after about 10 days of culture that CD4+ T cells were isolated by negative selection. The CDR3 extends over 12 amino acids. V lost 7 bases, J lost 2 bases, and 8 bases lay in between. The germline gives CDR1 LNHDA, CDR2 SQIVND (reference sequence). About this clonotype itself: The target antigen is unknown.

The Oncomine TCR Beta short-read assay was applied to DNA of cultured CD4+ T cells. A single record per CDR3 protein comes from TCRdb applying MiXCR to the PCR reads. The top ten hold more than 7.5% of the sample, which has 15,000 to 20,000 distinct CDR3 sequences, almost 40% seen once. J is TRBJ2-5 and V is TRBV19; D not resolved. Sequencing was done on a sample of CD4+ T cells from blood, cultured in vitro. This TCR came from a human donor who had recovered from COVID-19. The CDR3 loop is CASTRTQETQYF. As DNA, the CDR3 is TGTGCCAGTACGAGAACACAAGAGACCCAGTACTTC.